Sequencing of this TCR beta chain was carried out in a study of brain T cells in children with intractable seizures. Regarding the study as a whole: Pre- and post-surgery blood differed in depth, so pre-surgery absences may be undersampling.

The V gene end was trimmed by 5 bases and the J gene end by 10 bases; junction bases not matched to a gene: 8. The germline V gene encodes CDR1 SNHLY and CDR2 FYNNEI. This CDR3 spans 15 amino acids. Indicated time point: blood from clinic visit 5 months post-surgery; TSC patient then seizure free. Surgery cases with the highest brain T cell transcript signatures were chosen for sequencing. Data came from immunoSEQ multiplex PCR; TCRdb stores just in-frame clones and leaves some out. This sample has 300,000 to 400,000 clones, with 93% found just once. A note on this clone: Its antigen remains unknown.

This receptor was obtained from a boy in the first two years of life with tuberous sclerosis and intractable seizures. Sequenced here: peripheral blood, sampled roughly 5 months after surgery. The chain employs TRBV2 and TRBJ1-6; 10 nucleotides line up with TRBD1. The CDR3 nucleotides are TGTGCCAGCAGTCCGCGGACAGGGGGTGACTCACCCCTCCACTTT. Translated: CASSPRTGGDSPLHF.